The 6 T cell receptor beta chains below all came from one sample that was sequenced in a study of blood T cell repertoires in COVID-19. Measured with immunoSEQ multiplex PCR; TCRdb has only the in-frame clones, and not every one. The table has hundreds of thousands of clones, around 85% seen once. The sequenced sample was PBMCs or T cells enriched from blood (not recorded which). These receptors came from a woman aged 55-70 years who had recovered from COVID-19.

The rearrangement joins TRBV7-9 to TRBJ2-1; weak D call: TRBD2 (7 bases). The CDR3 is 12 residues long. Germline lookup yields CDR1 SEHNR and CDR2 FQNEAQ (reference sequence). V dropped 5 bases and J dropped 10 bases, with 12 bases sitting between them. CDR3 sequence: CASSPGGPEQFF. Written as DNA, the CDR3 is TGTGCCAGCAGCCCGGGGGGCCCCGAGCAGTTCTTC. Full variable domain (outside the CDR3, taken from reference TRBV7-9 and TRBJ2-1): DTGVSQNPRHKITKRGQNVTFRCDPISEHNRLYWYRQTLGQGPEFLTYFQNEAQLEKSRLLSDRFSAERPKGSFSTLEIQRTEQGDSAMYLCASSPGGPEQFFGPGTRLTVL.

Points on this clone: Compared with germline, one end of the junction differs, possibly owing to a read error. This CDR3 is CASSLESGYEQFF. The CDR3 DNA reads TGTGCTAGCAGCTTAGAGTCGGGATATGAGCAGTTCTTC. The rearrangement uses TRBV7-7 and TRBJ2-1, with D tentatively TRBD2 (5 bases). The CDR3 is made up of 13 amino acids. CDR1 is SSHAT and CDR2 is FNYEAQ in the germline V gene (reference sequence).

The CDR3: CASSPLLNEKLFF. In nucleotides, the CDR3 is TGTGCCAGCAGCCCCCTATTAAATGAAAAACTGTTTTTT. The V gene is TRBV7-2, the J gene TRBJ1-4; D is unresolved. CDR1 and CDR2 from the germline V gene are SGHTA and FQGNSA. This CDR3 is 13 amino acids long. Trimming cost V 5 bases and J 5 bases, with 9 bases left between them.

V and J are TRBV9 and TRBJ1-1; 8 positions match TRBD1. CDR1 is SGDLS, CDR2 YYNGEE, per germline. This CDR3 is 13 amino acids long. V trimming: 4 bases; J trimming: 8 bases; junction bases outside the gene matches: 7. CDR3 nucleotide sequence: TGTGCCAGCAGCTTAGGACAGGGAAGGGAAGCTTTCTTT. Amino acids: CASSLGQGREAFF.

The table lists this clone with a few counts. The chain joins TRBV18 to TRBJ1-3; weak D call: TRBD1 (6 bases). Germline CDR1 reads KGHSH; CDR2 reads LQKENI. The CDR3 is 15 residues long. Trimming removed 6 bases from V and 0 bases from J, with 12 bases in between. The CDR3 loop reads CASSLDRSSGNTIYF. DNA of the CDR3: TGTGCCAGCTCGCTCGACAGGAGCTCTGGAAACACCATATATTTT.

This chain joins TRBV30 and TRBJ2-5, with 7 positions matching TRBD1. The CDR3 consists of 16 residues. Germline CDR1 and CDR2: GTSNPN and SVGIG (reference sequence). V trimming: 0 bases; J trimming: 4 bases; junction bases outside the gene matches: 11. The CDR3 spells CAWSVLEGGLRETQYF. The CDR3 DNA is TGTGCCTGGAGTGTACTCGAAGGGGGCTTAAGAGAGACCCAGTACTTC.